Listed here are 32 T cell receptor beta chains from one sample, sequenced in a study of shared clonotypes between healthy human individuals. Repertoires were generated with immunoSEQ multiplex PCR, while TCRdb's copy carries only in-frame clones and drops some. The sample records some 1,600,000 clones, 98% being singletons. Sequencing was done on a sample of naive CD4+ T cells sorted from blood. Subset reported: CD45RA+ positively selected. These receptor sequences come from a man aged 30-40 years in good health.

The CDR3 DNA follows: TGTGCCAGCAGTGAAAAGGGGGCTAGCGGCTCCTACGAGCAGTACTTC. Protein product: CASSEKGASGSYEQYF. The chain uses TRBV6-1 and TRBJ2-7; D is tentatively TRBD1 or TRBD2 (7 bases each). CDR1 is MNHNS and CDR2 is SASEGT in the germline V gene. V was shortened by 2 bases and J by 0 bases, with 14 bases between the two germline ends. CDR3 size: 16 residues.

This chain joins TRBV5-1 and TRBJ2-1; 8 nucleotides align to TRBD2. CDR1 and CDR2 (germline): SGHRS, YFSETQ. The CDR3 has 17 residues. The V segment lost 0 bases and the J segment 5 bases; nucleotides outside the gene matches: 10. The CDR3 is CASSLDPSGSFNNEQFF. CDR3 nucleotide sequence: TGCGCCAGCAGCTTGGACCCCAGCGGGAGTTTTAACAATGAGCAGTTCTTC.

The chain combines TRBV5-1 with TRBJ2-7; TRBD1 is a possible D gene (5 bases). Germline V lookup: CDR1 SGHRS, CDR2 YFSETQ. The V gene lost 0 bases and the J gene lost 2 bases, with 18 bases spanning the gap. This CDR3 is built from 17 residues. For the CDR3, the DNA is TGCGCCAGCAGCTTGGTCCTTAGGACACCCATAGCCTACGAGCAGTACTTC. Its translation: CASSLVLRTPIAYEQYF.

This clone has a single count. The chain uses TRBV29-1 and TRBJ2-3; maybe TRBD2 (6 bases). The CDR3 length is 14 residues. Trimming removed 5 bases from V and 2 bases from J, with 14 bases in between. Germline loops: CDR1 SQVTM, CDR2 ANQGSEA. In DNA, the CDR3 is TGCAGCGTTCCTTCAGCGGGCACCACAGATACGCAGTATTTT. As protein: CSVPSAGTTDTQYF.

In nucleotides, the CDR3 is TGTGCCAGCCGACCGACAGGAACCTACGAGCAGTACTTC. Translating it yields CASRPTGTYEQYF. V usage is TRBV6-6 and J usage is TRBJ2-7, with a tentative D call TRBD1 (6 bases). Looked up from germline, CDR1 is MNHNY and CDR2 is SVGAGI (reference sequence). With 8 bases removed from V and 2 bases from J, the gap between germline ends came to 13 bases. The CDR3 runs to 13 residues.

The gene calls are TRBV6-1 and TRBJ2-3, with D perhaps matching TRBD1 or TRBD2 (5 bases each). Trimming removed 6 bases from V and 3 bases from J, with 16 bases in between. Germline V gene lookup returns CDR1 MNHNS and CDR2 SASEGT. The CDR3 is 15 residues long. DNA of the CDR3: TGTGCCAGCAGCGGACGAGGGGTCAGTACAGATACGCAGTATTTT. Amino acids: CASSGRGVSTDTQYF.

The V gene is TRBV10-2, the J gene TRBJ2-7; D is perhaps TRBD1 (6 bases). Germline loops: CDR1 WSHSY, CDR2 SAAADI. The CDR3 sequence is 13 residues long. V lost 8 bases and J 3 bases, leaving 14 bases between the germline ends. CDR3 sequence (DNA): TGCGCCAGCGGAAAGACAGGAGGCTACGAGCAGTACTTC. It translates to CASGKTGGYEQYF.

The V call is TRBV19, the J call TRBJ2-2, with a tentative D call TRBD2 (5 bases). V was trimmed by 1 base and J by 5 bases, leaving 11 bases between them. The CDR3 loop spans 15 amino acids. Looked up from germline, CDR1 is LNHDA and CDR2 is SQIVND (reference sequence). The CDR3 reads CASSIAGLITGELFF. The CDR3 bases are TGTGCCAGTAGTATAGCCGGACTGATTACCGGGGAGCTGTTTTTT.

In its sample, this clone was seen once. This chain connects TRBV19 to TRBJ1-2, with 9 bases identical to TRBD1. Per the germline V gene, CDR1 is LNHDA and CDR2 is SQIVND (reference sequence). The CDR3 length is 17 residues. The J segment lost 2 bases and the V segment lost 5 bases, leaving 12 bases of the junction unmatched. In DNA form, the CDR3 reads TGTGCCAGTAGTCACCCCAGGACAGGGGTAAAAAACTATGGCTACACCTTC. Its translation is CASSHPRTGVKNYGYTF.

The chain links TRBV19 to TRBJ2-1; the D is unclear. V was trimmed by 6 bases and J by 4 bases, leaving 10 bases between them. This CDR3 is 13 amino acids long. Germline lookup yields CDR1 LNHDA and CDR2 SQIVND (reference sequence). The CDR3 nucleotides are TGTGCCAGTAGGGCGGAGTTATACAATGAGCAGTTCTTC. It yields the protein CASRAELYNEQFF.

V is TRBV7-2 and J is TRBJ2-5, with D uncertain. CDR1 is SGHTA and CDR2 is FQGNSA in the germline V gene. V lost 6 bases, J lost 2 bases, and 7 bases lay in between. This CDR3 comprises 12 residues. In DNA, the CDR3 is TGTGCCAGCAGTCCAGGACAAGAGACCCAGTACTTC. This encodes CASSPGQETQYF.

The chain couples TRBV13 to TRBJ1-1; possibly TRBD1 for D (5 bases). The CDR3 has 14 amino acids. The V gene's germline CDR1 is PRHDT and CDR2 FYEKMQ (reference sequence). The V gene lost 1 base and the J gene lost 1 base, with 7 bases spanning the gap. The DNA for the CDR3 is TGTGCCAGCAGCTTAGTGGGACGGAACACTGAAGCTTTCTTT. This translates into CASSLVGRNTEAFF.

The CDR3 DNA reads TGTGCCAGCAGCGTCCAACAGGGTGGGATCGGGGAGCTGTTTTTT. This gives the protein CASSVQQGGIGELFF. The chain links TRBV9 to TRBJ2-2; D is possibly TRBD1 (6 bases). The CDR3 length is 15 residues. V dropped 2 bases and J dropped 7 bases, with 15 bases sitting between them. Germline CDR1 SGDLS, CDR2 YYNGEE. The variable domain in full, completed from reference TRBV9 and TRBJ2-2, reads DSGVTQTPKHLITATGQRVTLRCSPRSGDLSVYWYQQSLDQGLQFLIQYYNGEERAKGNILERFSAQQFPDLHSELNLSSLELGDSALYFCASSVQQGGIGELFFGEGSRLTVL.

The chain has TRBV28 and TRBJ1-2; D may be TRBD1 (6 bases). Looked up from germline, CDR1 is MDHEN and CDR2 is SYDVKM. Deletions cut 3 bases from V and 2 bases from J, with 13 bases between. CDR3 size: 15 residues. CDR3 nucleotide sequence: TGTGCCAGCAGTTTCCCTACAGGGATAAACTATGGCTACACCTTC. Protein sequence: CASSFPTGINYGYTF.

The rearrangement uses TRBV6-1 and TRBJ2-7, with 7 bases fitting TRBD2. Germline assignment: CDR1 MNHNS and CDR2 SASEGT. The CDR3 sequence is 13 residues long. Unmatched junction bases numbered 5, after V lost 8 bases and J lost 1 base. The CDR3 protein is CASGLAVSYEQYF. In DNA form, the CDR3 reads TGTGCCAGCGGGCTAGCGGTGTCCTACGAGCAGTACTTC.

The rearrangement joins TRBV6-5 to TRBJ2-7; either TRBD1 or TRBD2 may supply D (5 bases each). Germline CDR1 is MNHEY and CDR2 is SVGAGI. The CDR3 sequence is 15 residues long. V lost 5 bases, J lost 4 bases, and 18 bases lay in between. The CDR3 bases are TGTGCCAGCAGTCTCGGGGCGGCGGCACGGTACGAGCAGTACTTC. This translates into CASSLGAAARYEQYF.

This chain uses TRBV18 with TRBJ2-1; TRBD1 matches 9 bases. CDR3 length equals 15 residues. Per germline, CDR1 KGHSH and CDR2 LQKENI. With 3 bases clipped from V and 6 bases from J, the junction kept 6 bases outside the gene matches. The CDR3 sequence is CASSPGQGFGNEQFF. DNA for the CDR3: TGTGCCAGCTCACCTGGACAGGGGTTCGGCAATGAGCAGTTCTTC.

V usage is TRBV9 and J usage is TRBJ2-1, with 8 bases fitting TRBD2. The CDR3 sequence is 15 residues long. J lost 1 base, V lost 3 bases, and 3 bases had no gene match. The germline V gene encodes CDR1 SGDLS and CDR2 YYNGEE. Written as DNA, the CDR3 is TGTGCCAGCAGCGCAGCGGGAGAGTCCTACAATGAGCAGTTCTTC. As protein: CASSAAGESYNEQFF. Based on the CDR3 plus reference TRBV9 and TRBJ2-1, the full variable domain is DSGVTQTPKHLITATGQRVTLRCSPRSGDLSVYWYQQSLDQGLQFLIQYYNGEERAKGNILERFSAQQFPDLHSELNLSSLELGDSALYFCASSAAGESYNEQFFGPGTRLTVL.

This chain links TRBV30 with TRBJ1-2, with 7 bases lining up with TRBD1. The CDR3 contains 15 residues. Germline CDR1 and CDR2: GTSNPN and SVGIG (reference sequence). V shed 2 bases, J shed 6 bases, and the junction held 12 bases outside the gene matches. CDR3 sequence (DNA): TGTGCCTGGAGTTCCGCCGGGACAGCCAGGGATGGCTACACCTTC. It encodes CAWSSAGTARDGYTF.

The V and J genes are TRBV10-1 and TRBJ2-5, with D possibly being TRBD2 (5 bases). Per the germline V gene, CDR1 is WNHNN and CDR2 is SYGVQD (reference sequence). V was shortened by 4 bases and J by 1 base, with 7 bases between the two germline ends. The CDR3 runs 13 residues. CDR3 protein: CASSATTQETQYF. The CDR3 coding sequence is TGCGCCAGCAGTGCGACTACCCAAGAGACCCAGTACTTC.

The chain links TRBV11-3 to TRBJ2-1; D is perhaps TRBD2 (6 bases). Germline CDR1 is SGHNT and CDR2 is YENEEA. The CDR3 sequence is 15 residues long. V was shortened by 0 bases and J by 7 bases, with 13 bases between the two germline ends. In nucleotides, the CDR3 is TGTGCCAGCAGCTTAGAGGGGAGGTCCCCAAATGAGCAGTTCTTC. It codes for CASSLEGRSPNEQFF.

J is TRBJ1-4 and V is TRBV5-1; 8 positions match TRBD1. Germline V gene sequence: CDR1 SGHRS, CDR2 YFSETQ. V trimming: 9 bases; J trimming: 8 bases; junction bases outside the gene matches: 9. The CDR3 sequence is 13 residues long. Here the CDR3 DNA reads TGCGCCACTTCGACAGGGGCGGGGGAAAAACTGTTTTTT. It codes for CATSTGAGEKLFF.

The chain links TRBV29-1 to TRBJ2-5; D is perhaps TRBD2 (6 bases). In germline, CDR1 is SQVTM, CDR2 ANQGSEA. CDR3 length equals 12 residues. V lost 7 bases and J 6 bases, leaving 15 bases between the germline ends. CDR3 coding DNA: TGCAGCGCCGATGCGGGAAGAAAGACCCAGTACTTC. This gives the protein CSADAGRKTQYF. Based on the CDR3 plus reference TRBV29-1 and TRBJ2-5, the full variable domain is SAVISQKPSRDICQRGTSLTIQCQVDSQVTMMFWYRQQPGQSLTLIATANQGSEATYESGFVIDKFPISRPNLTFSTLTVSNMSPEDSSIYLCSADAGRKTQYFGPGTRLLVL.

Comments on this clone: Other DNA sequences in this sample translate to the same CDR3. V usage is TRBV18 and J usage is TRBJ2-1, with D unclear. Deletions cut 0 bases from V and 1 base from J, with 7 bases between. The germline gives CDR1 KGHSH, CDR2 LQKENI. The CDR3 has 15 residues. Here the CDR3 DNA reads TGTGCCAGCTCACCACCCACTGGGTCCTACAATGAGCAGTTCTTC. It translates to CASSPPTGSYNEQFF.

CDR3 DNA sequence: TGTGCCAGCAGCTTGGGGACAGGGCGCGGATATAGCAATCAGCCCCAGCATTTT. Translation gives CASSLGTGRGYSNQPQHF. The chain uses TRBV5-8 and TRBJ1-5, with 8 bases that match TRBD1. The CDR3 loop spans 18 amino acids. The germline gives CDR1 SGHTS, CDR2 YDEGEE. The V and J ends lost 0 bases and 0 bases, in that order; junction bases with no gene match: 8. Full variable domain (rest looked up from reference TRBV5-8 and TRBJ1-5): EAGVTQSPTHLIKTRGQQATLRCSPISGHTSVYWYQQALGLGLQFLLWYDEGEERNRGNFPPRFSGRQFPNYSSELNVNALELEDSALYLCASSLGTGRGYSNQPQHFGDGTRLSIL.

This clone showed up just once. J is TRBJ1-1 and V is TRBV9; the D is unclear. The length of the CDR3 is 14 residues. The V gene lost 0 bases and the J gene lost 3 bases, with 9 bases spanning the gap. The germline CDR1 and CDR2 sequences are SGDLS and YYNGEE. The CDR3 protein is CASSVATDYTEAFF. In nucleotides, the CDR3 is TGTGCCAGCAGCGTAGCTACAGATTACACTGAAGCTTTCTTT.

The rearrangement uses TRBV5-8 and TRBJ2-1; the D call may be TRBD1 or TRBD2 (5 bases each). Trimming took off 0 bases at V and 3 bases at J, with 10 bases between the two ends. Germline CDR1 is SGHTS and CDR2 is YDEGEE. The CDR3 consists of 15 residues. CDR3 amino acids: CASSLVGGIYNEQFF. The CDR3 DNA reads TGTGCCAGCAGCTTGGTTGGGGGAATCTACAATGAGCAGTTCTTC. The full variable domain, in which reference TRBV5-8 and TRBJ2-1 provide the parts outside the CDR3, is EAGVTQSPTHLIKTRGQQATLRCSPISGHTSVYWYQQALGLGLQFLLWYDEGEERNRGNFPPRFSGRQFPNYSSELNVNALELEDSALYLCASSLVGGIYNEQFFGPGTRLTVL.

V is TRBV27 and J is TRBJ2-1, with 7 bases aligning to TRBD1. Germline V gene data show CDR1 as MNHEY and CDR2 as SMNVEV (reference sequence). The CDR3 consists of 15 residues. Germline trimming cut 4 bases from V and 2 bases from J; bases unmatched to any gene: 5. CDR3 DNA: TGTGCCAGCAGTTGGCGACAGGGTACCTACAATGAGCAGTTCTTC. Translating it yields CASSWRQGTYNEQFF.

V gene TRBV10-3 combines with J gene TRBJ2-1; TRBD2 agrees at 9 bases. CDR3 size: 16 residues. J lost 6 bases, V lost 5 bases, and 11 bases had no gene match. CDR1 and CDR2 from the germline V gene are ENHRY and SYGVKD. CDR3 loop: CAISSRAAGGANEQFF. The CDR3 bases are TGTGCCATCAGTTCTCGAGCAGCGGGAGGCGCCAATGAGCAGTTCTTC.

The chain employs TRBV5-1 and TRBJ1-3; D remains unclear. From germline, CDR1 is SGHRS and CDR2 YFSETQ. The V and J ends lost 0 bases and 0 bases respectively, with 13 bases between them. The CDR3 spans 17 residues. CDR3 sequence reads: CASSLEGVPYSGNTIYF. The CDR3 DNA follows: TGCGCCAGCAGCTTGGAGGGAGTACCTTACTCTGGAAACACCATATATTTT.

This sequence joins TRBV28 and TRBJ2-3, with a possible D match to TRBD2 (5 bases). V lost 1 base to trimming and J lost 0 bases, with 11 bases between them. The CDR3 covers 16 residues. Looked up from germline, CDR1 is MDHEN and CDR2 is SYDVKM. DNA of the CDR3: TGTGCCAGCAGTTTATTAGGCGGGCCTAGCACAGATACGCAGTATTTT. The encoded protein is CASSLLGGPSTDTQYF.

In nucleotides, the CDR3 is TGTGCCACCAGGGGTACCTCCTACAATGAGCAGTTCTTC. Translating gives CATRGTSYNEQFF. The rearrangement links TRBV28 to TRBJ2-1; the D gene is possibly TRBD1 (6 bases). Trimming pared 10 bases from V and 0 bases from J, leaving 10 bases between. This CDR3 contains 13 residues. Germline V gene sequence: CDR1 MDHEN, CDR2 SYDVKM.